These 10 T cell receptor beta chains share one sample of origin, sequenced in a study of T cell responses to AZD1222 COVID-19 vaccine (dated by TCRdb to the early 2020s). Library prep was done by the immunoSEQ multiplex PCR assay. Drawn from immuneACCESS, this table holds only the in-frame rearrangements with V and J called that TCRdb kept. Clones are partly lost; checked studies trace under half to an unresolved V gene and leave the rest unexplained. The sample profile shows 90,000 to 150,000 clones; around 90% of them were found once. In total, the top ten clones hold roughly 8.4% of the sample. This sample's time point label indicates: baseline before first vaccination. Sample: peripheral blood, taken on day 0 of AZD1222 vaccination. The receptors shown here come from an adult in good health.

The genes are TRBV10-3 and TRBJ2-3; perhaps TRBD2 as D (6 bases). V was clipped by 0 bases and J by 4 bases, with 8 bases between them. The CDR3 spans 14 residues. CDR1 and CDR2 from the germline V gene are ENHRY and SYGVKD. The CDR3 DNA reads TGTGCCATCAGTGAGTCGGGGGGAGCAGATACGCAGTATTTT. It specifies CAISESGGADTQYF.

The chain recombines TRBV29-1 with TRBJ2-7; D gene ambiguous. In germline, CDR1 is SQVTM, CDR2 ANQGSEA. The V and J ends lost 4 bases and 3 bases respectively, with 13 bases between them. The CDR3 runs 13 residues. This CDR3 is CSVGRVMGYEQYF. The CDR3 bases are TGCAGCGTTGGAAGGGTAATGGGCTACGAGCAGTACTTC.

The chain couples TRBV5-1 to TRBJ2-5; TRBD1 aligns across 9 bases. This CDR3 has 15 amino acids. CDR1 and CDR2 from the germline V gene are SGHRS and YFSETQ. The J segment lost 5 bases and the V segment lost 4 bases, leaving 9 bases of the junction unmatched. This CDR3 reads CASSIQGAAVETQYF. The CDR3 DNA is TGCGCCAGCAGCATACAGGGGGCGGCGGTGGAGACCCAGTACTTC.

J is TRBJ1-2 and V is TRBV6-5, with 7 bases lining up with TRBD1. Germline CDR1 MNHEY, CDR2 SVGAGI. V lost 0 bases to trimming and J lost 8 bases; unmatched junction nucleotides: 12. This CDR3 has 16 amino acids. CDR3: CASSYSATGFSGGYTF. CDR3 bases: TGTGCCAGCAGTTACTCGGCGACAGGGTTTTCTGGGGGCTACACCTTC.

The V and J genes are TRBV6-5 and TRBJ2-1; D possibly uses TRBD1 or TRBD2 (5 bases each). The CDR3 is 15 amino acids. V was cut by 6 bases and J by 6 bases, with 18 bases left in between. The germline gives CDR1 MNHEY, CDR2 SVGAGI. For the CDR3, the DNA is TGTGCCAGCAGCAGCAGGGTGGTCGCGGGCAATGAGCAGTTCTTC. Its protein is CASSSRVVAGNEQFF.

The rearrangement uses TRBV6-5 and TRBJ1-2; 7 bases match TRBD1. Germline CDR1 and CDR2: MNHEY and SVGAGI. CDR3 size: 15 residues. The V segment lost 7 bases and the J segment 4 bases; nucleotides outside the gene matches: 12. The DNA of the CDR3 is TGTGCCAGCACCGAAGGGACAGATTTCTTCTATGGCTACACCTTC. It specifies CASTEGTDFFYGYTF.

This chain joins TRBV9 and TRBJ2-7; D possibly matches TRBD1 or TRBD2 (5 bases each). From germline, CDR1 is SGDLS and CDR2 YYNGEE. The CDR3 is 14 residues long. With 0 bases removed from V and 4 bases from J, the gap between germline ends came to 11 bases. This CDR3 reads CASSVAGGGYEQYF. CDR3 in DNA: TGTGCCAGCAGCGTAGCCGGTGGGGGATACGAGCAGTACTTC.

The CDR3 nucleotides read TGTGCCAGCTCACCAGGACGGGGCCCCTTGGGTAGCAATCAGCCCCAGCATTTT. Translating it yields CASSPGRGPLGSNQPQHF. The chain has TRBV18 and TRBJ1-5, with D perhaps TRBD1 (5 bases). Deletions cut 2 bases from V and 0 bases from J, with 17 bases between. From germline, CDR1 is KGHSH and CDR2 LQKENI. The CDR3 is 18 residues long.

The gene calls are TRBV5-6 and TRBJ1-2; TRBD1 matches at 8 bases. Germline loops: CDR1 SGHDT, CDR2 YYEEEE. The J segment lost 4 bases and the V segment lost 4 bases, leaving 9 bases of the junction unmatched. This CDR3 has 15 residues. The CDR3 bases are TGTGCCAGCAGCCAGGGACAGGAGGCTAGCTATGGCTACACCTTC. This sequence encodes CASSQGQEASYGYTF.

The chain couples TRBV6-5 to TRBJ2-3, with TRBD2 identical over 7 bases. The germline CDR1 and CDR2 sequences are MNHEY and SVGAGI. The CDR3 loop spans 15 amino acids. Trimming at V came to 4 bases and at J to 3 bases, leaving 7 bases not matched to a gene. CDR3 sequence reads: CASSSSRTRTDTQYF. The CDR3 nucleotides are TGTGCCAGCAGTTCATCCAGGACTAGAACAGATACGCAGTATTTT.